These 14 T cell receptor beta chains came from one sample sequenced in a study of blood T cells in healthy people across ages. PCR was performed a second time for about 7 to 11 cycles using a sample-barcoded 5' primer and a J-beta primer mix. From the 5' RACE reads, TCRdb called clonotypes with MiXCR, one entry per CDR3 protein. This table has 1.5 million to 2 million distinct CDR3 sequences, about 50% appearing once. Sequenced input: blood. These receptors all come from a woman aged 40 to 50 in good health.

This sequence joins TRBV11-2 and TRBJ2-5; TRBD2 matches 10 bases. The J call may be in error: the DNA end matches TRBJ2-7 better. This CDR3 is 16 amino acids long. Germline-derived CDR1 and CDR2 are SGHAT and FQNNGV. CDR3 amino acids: CASSLDPAGGRNEQYF. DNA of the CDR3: TGTGCCAGCAGCTTAGATCCAGCGGGGGGGAGAAACGAGCAGTACTTC.

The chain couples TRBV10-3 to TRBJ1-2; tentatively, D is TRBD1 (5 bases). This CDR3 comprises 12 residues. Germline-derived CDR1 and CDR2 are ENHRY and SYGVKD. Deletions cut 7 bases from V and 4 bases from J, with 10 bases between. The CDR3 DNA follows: TGTGCCATCATCGACAGCAGCTATGGCTACACCTTC. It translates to CAIIDSSYGYTF.

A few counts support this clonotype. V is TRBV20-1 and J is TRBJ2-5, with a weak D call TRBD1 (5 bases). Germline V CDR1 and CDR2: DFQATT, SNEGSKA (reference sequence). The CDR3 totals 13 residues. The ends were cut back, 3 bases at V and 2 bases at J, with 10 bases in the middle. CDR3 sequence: CSASRGRQETQYF. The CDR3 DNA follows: TGCAGTGCTAGTAGGGGCCGACAAGAGACCCAGTACTTC.

CDR3 sequence (DNA): TGTGCCAGCAGCGTCGGTCCCGGGGAAGTCACCGGGGAGCTGTTTTTT. Amino acids: CASSVGPGEVTGELFF. The chain links TRBV9 to TRBJ2-2; D may be TRBD2 (5 bases). The V and J ends lost 2 bases and 4 bases respectively, with 15 bases between them. The V gene's germline CDR1 is SGDLS and CDR2 YYNGEE. The CDR3 is 16 amino acids.

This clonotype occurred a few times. The CDR3 nucleotides read TGTGCCAGCACTGAGACAGGGCGGGGTGAGCAGTTCTTC. Translation gives CASTETGRGEQFF. V and J are TRBV6-6 and TRBJ2-1, with a tentative D call TRBD1 (7 bases). Trimming left V 7 bases short and J 9 bases short, with 16 bases between. Germline values: CDR1 MNHNY, CDR2 SVGAGI (reference sequence). The CDR3 runs to 13 residues.

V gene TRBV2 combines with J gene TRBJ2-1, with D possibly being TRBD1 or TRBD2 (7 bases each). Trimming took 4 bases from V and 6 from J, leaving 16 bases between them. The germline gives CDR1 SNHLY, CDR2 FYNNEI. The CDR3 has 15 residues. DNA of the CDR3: TGTGCCAGCAGTGGCTTTCAGGGGGGGACCAATGAGCAGTTCTTC. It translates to CASSGFQGGTNEQFF.

The CDR3 DNA reads as TGCGCCAGCAGCCAAGATAGGCAGGGGGGCCAGAACGAGCAGTACTTC. This gives the protein CASSQDRQGGQNEQYF. V is TRBV4-1 and J is TRBJ2-7; tentatively, D is TRBD1 (7 bases). The CDR3 covers 16 residues. Germline loops: CDR1 MGHRA, CDR2 YSYEKL. V was trimmed by 0 bases and J by 5 bases, leaving 17 bases between them.

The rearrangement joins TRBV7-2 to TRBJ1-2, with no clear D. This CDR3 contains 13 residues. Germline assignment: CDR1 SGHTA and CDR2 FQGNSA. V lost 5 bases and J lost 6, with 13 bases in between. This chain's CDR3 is CASSPTGPDGYTF. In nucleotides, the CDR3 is TGTGCCAGCAGCCCAACCGGACCTGATGGCTACACCTTC.

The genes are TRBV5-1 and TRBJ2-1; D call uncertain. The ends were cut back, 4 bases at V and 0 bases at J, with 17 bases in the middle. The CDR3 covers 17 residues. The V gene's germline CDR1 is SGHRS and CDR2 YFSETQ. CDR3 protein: CASSQVPEEVSYNEQFF. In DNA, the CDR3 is TGCGCCAGCAGCCAGGTCCCAGAAGAGGTCTCCTACAATGAGCAGTTCTTC.

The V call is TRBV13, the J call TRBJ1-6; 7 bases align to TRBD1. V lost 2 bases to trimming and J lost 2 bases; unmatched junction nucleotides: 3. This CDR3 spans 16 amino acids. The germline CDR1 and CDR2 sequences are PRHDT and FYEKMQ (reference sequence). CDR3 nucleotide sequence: TGTGCCAGCAGCTTATCGGGACAGACCTATAATTCACCCCTCCACTTT. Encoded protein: CASSLSGQTYNSPLHF.

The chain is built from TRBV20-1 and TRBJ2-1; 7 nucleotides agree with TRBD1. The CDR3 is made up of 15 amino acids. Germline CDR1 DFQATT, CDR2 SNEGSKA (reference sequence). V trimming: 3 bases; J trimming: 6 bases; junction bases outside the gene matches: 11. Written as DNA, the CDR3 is TGCAGTGCTAGGGGGACAGCCCCTTTGCGCAATGAGCAGTTCTTC. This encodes CSARGTAPLRNEQFF.

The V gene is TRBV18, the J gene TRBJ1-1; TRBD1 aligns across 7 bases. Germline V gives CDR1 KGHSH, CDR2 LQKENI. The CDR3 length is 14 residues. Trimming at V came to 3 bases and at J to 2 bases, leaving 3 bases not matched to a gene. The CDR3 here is CASSPQGENTEAFF. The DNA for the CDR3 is TGTGCCAGCTCACCTCAGGGGGAAAACACTGAAGCTTTCTTT.

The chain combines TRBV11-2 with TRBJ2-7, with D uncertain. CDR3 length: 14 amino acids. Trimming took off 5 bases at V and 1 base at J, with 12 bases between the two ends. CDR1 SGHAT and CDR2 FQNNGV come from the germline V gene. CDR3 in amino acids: CASSRFRLSYEQYF. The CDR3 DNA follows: TGTGCCAGCAGCCGATTTAGGCTTTCCTACGAGCAGTACTTC.

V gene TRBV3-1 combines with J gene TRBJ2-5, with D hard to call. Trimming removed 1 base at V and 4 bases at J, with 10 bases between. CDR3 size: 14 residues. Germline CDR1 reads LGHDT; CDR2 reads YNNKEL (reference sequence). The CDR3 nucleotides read TGTGCCAGCAGCCAAGCCGGTGTGTTAGAGACCCAGTACTTC. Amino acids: CASSQAGVLETQYF.